This T cell receptor (beta chain) derives from a study of T cells in women clearing cervical HPV infection. Overall study context: Controls' single incident HPV16 infection cleared within 12 months without precancer. Case blood was drawn when the lesion was first found; control blood after infection became undetectable. Notes on the study in general: Effector/memory and HPV-specific T cells were not isolated, and association timing is unknown.

immunoSEQ multiplex PCR used an average of around 1,100 ng genomic DNA. Sequencing was performed with immunoSEQ multiplex PCR; in TCRdb, only in-frame clones are kept and a portion is missing. Its clone listing holds about 36,000 clones. Points on this clone: Its cognate antigen is unknown.

The sequenced sample consisted of blood buffy coat. This TCR derives from a woman aged 18 to 69 with a cervical HPV16 infection that either progressed to CIN3+ or cleared (not recorded which).

The CDR3 protein is CSALSRDSGRAGELFF. The sequenced CDR3 bases are TGCAGTGCCCTGAGTAGGGACTCGGGGCGGGCCGGGGAG. V is TRBV20-1 and J is TRBJ2-2, with D possibly TRBD2 on 6 matching bases. The CDR3 end falls 3 residues outside the read, so it is completed with the germline J gene. Per germline, CDR1 DFQATT and CDR2 SNEGSKA (reference sequence). V was pared by 6 bases and J by 6 bases, with 23 bases between. This CDR3 has 16 amino acids.